The 14 T cell receptor beta chains given below trace back to one sample, sequenced in a study of cytomegalovirus exposure and HLA in healthy donors. Amplification used 60 Vbeta primers and 13 Jbeta primers. The repertoire was sequenced with immunoSEQ multiplex PCR; TCRdb's copy has only in-frame clones and lacks some. The sample yields 200,000 to 300,000 clones, 70% to 90% seen once. The source material was PBMCs. These receptors all come from a woman in her sixties in good health and CMV-seropositive.

Comments on this clone: The junction shows a germline mismatch at one end, possibly a read error. This rearrangement joins TRBV7-3 to TRBJ1-1, with D possibly being TRBD1 (5 bases). Germline V gene lookup returns CDR1 SGHTA and CDR2 FQGTGA. CDR3 length equals 14 residues. The CDR3 is CAGSPGRGNTEAFF. CDR3 in DNA: TGTGCCGGCAGCCCCGGGAGGGGTAACACTGAAGCTTTCTTT.

The chain carries TRBV5-5 and TRBJ1-2, with D tentatively TRBD1 (5 bases). This CDR3 is built from 13 residues. Trimming shortened V by 5 bases and J by 3 bases, and 11 bases separated the two germline ends. Looked up from germline, CDR1 is SGHKS and CDR2 is YYEKEE (reference sequence). CDR3 region: CASSPGGDYGYTF. The CDR3 nucleotides read TGTGCCAGCAGTCCCGGGGGAGACTATGGCTACACCTTC.

The V and J genes are TRBV5-1 and TRBJ1-5; the match to TRBD1 covers 7 bases. Trimming removed 0 bases from V and 3 bases from J; junction bases left unmatched: 3. Germline V lookup: CDR1 SGHRS, CDR2 YFSETQ. The CDR3 extends over 15 amino acids. The CDR3 here is CASSLAGTDNQPQHF. CDR3 in DNA: TGCGCCAGCAGCTTGGCCGGGACAGACAATCAGCCCCAGCATTTT.

V and J are TRBV28 and TRBJ2-1; tentatively, D is TRBD2 (5 bases). V was shortened by 7 bases and J by 3 bases, with 22 bases between the two germline ends. CDR1 and CDR2 from the germline V gene are MDHEN and SYDVKM. The CDR3 totals 17 residues. CDR3 nucleotides: TGTGCCAGCACCTCCCTCAGAGTAGCTGAGGGCTACAATGAGCAGTTCTTC. Residues: CASTSLRVAEGYNEQFF.

V is TRBV7-2 and J is TRBJ1-2; perhaps TRBD1 as D (6 bases). The V gene lost 1 base and the J gene lost 4 bases, with 13 bases spanning the gap. Per germline, CDR1 SGHTA and CDR2 FQGNSA. CDR3 length: 15 amino acids. Written as DNA, the CDR3 is TGTGCCAGCAGCTTAGTGGCAGGGGAGGGCTATGGCTACACCTTC. This gives the protein CASSLVAGEGYGYTF.

As regards this clone: A junction end diverges from the germline sequence, so it may reflect a read error. The chain employs TRBV20-1 and TRBJ2-3; D ambiguous. The CDR3 length is 11 residues. Germline CDR1 and CDR2: DFQATT and SNEGSKA (reference sequence). The CDR3 spells CSAMAADTQYF. In DNA form, the CDR3 reads TGCAGCGCTATGGCGGCAGATACGCAGTATTTT.

The gene calls are TRBV18 and TRBJ1-2, with TRBD1 identical over 8 bases. The CDR3 has 14 residues. CDR1 is KGHSH, CDR2 LQKENI, per germline. The V segment lost 4 bases and the J segment 4 bases; nucleotides outside the gene matches: 5. CDR3: CASSRDRGGYGYTF. The CDR3 nucleotides are TGTGCCAGCTCACGAGACAGGGGAGGCTATGGCTACACCTTC.

The CDR3 sequence is CASGDLLAGVNEQFF. The CDR3 DNA follows: TGTGCCAGCGGCGACTTACTAGCGGGAGTCAATGAGCAGTTCTTC. The chain couples TRBV6-4 to TRBJ2-1; 11 positions match TRBD2. The germline gives CDR1 MRHNA, CDR2 SNTAGT. The CDR3 runs 15 residues. Trimming cost V 8 bases and J 6 bases; bases outside gene matches: 9.

Comments on this clone: Germline is not matched at one junction end, which may reflect a read error. CDR3 in amino acids: CASKRGGSIDTQYF. As DNA, the CDR3 is TGTGCCAGTAAAAGGGGCGGGAGCATAGATACGCAGTATTTT. The chain uses TRBV19 and TRBJ2-3, with 7 bases identical to TRBD2. From germline, CDR1 is LNHDA and CDR2 SQIVND (reference sequence). The CDR3 is 14 amino acids.

The chain joins TRBV6-6 to TRBJ1-3, with 7 bases lining up with TRBD1. The V and J ends lost 6 bases and 0 bases, in that order; junction bases with no gene match: 5. The CDR3 is 15 residues long. Germline V gene lookup returns CDR1 MNHNY and CDR2 SVGAGI (reference sequence). Here the CDR3 reads CASSLDRTSGNTIYF. The CDR3 DNA follows: TGTGCCAGCAGCCTGGACAGGACCTCTGGAAACACCATATATTTT.

This clone was seen once. V is TRBV5-6 and J is TRBJ2-1; possible D gene TRBD2, 6 bases. Trimming pared 0 bases from V and 1 base from J, leaving 8 bases between. CDR3 length: 15 residues. Germline CDR1 and CDR2: SGHDT and YYEEEE. The CDR3 DNA is TGTGCCAGCAGCTTGGCCGGGACTTCCTACAATGAGCAGTTCTTC. Translated: CASSLAGTSYNEQFF.

The J gene is TRBJ2-3, the V gene TRBV29-1; 13 positions agree with TRBD2. V shed 6 bases and J 9 bases; nucleotides not matched to a gene: 0. The CDR3 has 11 residues. CDR1 and CDR2 from the germline V gene are SQVTM and ANQGSEA. In DNA, the CDR3 is TGCAGCGTGGGACTAGCGGGAACGCAGTATTTT. Protein: CSVGLAGTQYF.

The chain is built from TRBV7-2 and TRBJ2-2; 7 bases match TRBD2. Germline V gene sequence: CDR1 SGHTA, CDR2 FQGNSA. V was clipped by 4 bases and J by 5 bases; unmatched bases: 10. The CDR3 loop spans 16 amino acids. The DNA for the CDR3 is TGTGCCAGCAGCTCTGGAGCGGGACTGGGAACCGGGGAGCTGTTTTTT. Its translation: CASSSGAGLGTGELFF. The full variable domain, in which reference TRBV7-2 and TRBJ2-2 provide the parts outside the CDR3, is GAGVSQSPSNKVTEKGKDVELRCDPISGHTALYWYRQSLGQGLEFLIYFQGNSAPDKSGLPSDRFSAERTGGSVSTLTIQRTQQEDSAVYLCASSSGAGLGTGELFFGEGSRLTVL.

This clone was recorded only once. The genes are TRBV5-1 and TRBJ2-3, with 13 bases matching TRBD2. V shed 0 bases and J 8 bases; nucleotides not matched to a gene: 12. The CDR3 length is 18 residues. Germline lookup yields CDR1 SGHRS and CDR2 YFSETQ. This chain's CDR3 is CASSLGAGRLAGGGTQYF. DNA for the CDR3: TGCGCCAGCAGCTTGGGTGCAGGTCGACTAGCGGGGGGAGGTACGCAGTATTTT.